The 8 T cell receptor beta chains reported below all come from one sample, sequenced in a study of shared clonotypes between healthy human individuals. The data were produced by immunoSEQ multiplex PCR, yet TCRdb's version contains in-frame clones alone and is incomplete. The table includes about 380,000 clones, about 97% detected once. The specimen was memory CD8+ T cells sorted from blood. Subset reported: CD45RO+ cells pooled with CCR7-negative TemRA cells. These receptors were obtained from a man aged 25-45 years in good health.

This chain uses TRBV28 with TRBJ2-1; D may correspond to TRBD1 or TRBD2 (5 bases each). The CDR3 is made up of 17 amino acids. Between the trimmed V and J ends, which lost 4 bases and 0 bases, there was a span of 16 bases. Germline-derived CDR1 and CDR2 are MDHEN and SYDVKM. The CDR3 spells CASSSGLGLSSYNEQFF. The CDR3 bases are TGTGCCAGCAGTTCAGGGCTTGGACTGAGCTCCTACAATGAGCAGTTCTTC.

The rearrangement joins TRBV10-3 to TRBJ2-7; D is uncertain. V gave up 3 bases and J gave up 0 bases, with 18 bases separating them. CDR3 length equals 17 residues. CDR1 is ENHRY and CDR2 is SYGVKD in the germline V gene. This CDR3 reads CAISDSGSLYYSYEQYF. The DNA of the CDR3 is TGTGCCATCAGTGATAGTGGTTCTCTCTACTACTCCTACGAGCAGTACTTC.

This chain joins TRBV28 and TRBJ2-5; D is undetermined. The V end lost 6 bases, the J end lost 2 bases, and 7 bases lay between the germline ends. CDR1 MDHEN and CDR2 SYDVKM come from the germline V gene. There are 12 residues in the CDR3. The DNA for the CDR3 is TGTGCCAGCAGGCCAACTCAAGAGACCCAGTACTTC. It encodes CASRPTQETQYF. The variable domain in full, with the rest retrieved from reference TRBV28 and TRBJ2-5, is DVKVTQSSRYLVKRTGEKVFLECVQDMDHENMFWYRQDPGLGLRLIYFSYDVKMKEKGDIPEGYSVSREKKERFSLILESASTNQTSMYLCASRPTQETQYFGPGTRLLVL.

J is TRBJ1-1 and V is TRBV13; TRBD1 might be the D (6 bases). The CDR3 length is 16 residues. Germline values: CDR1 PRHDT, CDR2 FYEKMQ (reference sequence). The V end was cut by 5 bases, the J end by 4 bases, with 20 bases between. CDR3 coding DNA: TGTGCCAGCAGCCAGCAACCAGCAGGGGAGGCCACTGAAGCTTTCTTT. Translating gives CASSQQPAGEATEAFF.

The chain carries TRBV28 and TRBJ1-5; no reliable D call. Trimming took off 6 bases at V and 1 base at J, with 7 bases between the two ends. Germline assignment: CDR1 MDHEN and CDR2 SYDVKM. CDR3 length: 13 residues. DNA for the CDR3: TGTGCCAGCAGAATAGTCAGCAATCAGCCCCAGCATTTT. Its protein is CASRIVSNQPQHF.

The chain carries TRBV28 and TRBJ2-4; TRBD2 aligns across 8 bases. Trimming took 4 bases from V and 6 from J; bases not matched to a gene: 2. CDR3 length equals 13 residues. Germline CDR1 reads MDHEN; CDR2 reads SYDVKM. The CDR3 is CASSSGRGNIQYF. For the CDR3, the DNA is TGTGCCAGCAGTTCCGGGAGGGGAAACATTCAGTACTTC.

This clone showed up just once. The CDR3 sequence: CASSRRGGEAFF. The CDR3 coding sequence is TGTGCCAGCAGCCGGAGGGGGGGCGAAGCTTTCTTT. V gene TRBV6-5 combines with J gene TRBJ1-1; the D gene is possibly TRBD1 (6 bases). Germline V lookup: CDR1 MNHEY, CDR2 SVGAGI. Trimming pared 6 bases from V and 8 bases from J, leaving 13 bases between. The CDR3 totals 12 residues.

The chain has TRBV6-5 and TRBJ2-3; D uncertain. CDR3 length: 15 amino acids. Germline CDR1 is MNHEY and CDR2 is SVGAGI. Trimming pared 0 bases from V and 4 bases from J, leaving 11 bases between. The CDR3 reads CASSYSVGSPDTQYF. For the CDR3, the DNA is TGTGCCAGCAGTTACTCGGTGGGAAGCCCAGATACGCAGTATTTT.